The clone carrying this T cell receptor (beta chain) was detected only once. The data were produced by immunoSEQ multiplex PCR, yet TCRdb's version contains in-frame clones alone and is incomplete. The data show under 350,000 clones, roughly 89% seen once. This sample stems from a study of blood T cell repertoires in COVID-19. The sequence was collected from a man in his forties or fifties with acute or convalescent COVID-19. Source material: peripheral blood.

For the CDR3, the DNA is TGCAGCGTTGAGGGACAACCGAACACTGAAGCTTTCTTT. Its translation is CSVEGQPNTEAFF. This sequence joins TRBV29-1 and TRBJ1-1; D perhaps matches TRBD1 (6 bases). This CDR3 spans 13 amino acids. V lost 3 bases, J lost 1 base, and 9 bases lay in between. Germline V lookup: CDR1 SQVTM, CDR2 ANQGSEA.